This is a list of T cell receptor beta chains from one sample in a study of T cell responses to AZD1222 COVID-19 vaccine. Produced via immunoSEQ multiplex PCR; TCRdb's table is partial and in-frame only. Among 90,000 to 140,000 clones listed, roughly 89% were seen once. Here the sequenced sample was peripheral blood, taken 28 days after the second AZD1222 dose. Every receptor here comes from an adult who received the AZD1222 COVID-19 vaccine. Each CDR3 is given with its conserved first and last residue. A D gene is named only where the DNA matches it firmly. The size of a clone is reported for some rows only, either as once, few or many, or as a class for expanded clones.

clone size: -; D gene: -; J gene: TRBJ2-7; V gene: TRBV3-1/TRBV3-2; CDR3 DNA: TGTGCCAGCAGCCTCTTAATAGCTGGGGAGATCTACTTC; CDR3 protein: CASSLLIAGEIYF
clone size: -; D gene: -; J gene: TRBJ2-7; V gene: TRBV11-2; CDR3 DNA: TGTGCCAGCAGCTCCGGCCCAAGGTCCTACGAGCAGTACTTC; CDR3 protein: CASSSGPRSYEQYF
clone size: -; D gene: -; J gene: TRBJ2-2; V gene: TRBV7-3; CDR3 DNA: TGTGCCAGCAGCTCAAGCAGGGATACAGGGCCCGGGGAGCTGTTTTTT; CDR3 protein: CASSSSRDTGPGELFF
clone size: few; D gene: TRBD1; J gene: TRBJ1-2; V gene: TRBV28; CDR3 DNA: TGTGCCAGCCATCCACGACAGGGGGCGAAGGGCTACACCTTC; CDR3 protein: CASHPRQGAKGYTF
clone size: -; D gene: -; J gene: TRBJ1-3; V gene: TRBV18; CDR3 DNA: TGTGCCAGCTCACCGGACCGGTTATTTCCGAGCTCTGGAAACACCATATATTTT; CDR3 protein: CASSPDRLFPSSGNTIYF
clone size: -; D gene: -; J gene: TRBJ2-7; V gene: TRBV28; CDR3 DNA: TGTGCCAGCAGTTTATCGCGTCCCCCCTACGAGCAGTACTTC; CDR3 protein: CASSLSRPPYEQYF
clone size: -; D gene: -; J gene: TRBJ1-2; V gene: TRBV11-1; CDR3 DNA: TGTGCCAGCAGTTTGACAGTTAACTATGGCTACACCTTC; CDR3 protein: CASSLTVNYGYTF
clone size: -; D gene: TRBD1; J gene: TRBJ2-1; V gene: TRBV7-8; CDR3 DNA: TGTGCCAGCAGCGTGACAGGGGCCCTTTTCTCCTACAATGAGCAGTTCTTC; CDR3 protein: CASSVTGALFSYNEQFF
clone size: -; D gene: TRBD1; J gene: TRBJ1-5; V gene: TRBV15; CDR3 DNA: TGTGCCACCAGCAGAGCAGGGGGTGGTCAGCCCCAGCATTTT; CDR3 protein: CATSRAGGGQPQHF
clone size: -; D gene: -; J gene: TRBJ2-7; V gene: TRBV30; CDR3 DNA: TGTGCCTGGAGTCCACGGAGGGGTCTAGGGTCCTACGAGCAGTACTTC; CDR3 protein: CAWSPRRGLGSYEQYF
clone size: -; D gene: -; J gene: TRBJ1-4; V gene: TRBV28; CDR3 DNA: TGTGCCAGCTCTACAGGGGAAAAACTGTTTTTT; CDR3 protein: CASSTGEKLFF
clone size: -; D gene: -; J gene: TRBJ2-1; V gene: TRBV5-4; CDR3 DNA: TGTGCCAGCAGCTTGTCGAAATTAAGTAGCGGTAACTCCTACAATGAGCAGTTCTTC; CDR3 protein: CASSLSKLSSGNSYNEQFF
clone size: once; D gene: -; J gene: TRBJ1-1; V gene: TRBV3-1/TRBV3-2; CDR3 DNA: TGTGCCAGCAGCCAAGGAGTCCAGAACACTGAAGCTTTCTTT; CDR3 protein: CASSQGVQNTEAFF
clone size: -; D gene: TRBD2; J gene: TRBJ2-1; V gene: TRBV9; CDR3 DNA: TGTGCCAGCAGCCCGAGACTAGCGGGATCCTCTGAGCAGTTCTTC; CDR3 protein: CASSPRLAGSSEQFF
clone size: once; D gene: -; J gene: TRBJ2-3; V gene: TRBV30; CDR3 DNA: TGTGCCTGGAGACCGGCCGCGGGGTTGAATACGCAGTATTTT; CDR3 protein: CAWRPAAGLNTQYF
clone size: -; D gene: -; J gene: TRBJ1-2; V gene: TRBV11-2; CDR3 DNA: TGTGCCAGCAGCCGGTTGACAGATTCCTATGGCTACACCTTC; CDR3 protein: CASSRLTDSYGYTF
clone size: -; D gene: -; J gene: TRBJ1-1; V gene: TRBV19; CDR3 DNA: TGTGCCAGTACCAGCCAGGCGGCATCCTTTAGGGCTGAAGCTTTCTTT; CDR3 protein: CASTSQAASFRAEAFF
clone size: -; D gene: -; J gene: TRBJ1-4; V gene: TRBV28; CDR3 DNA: TGTGCCAGCACCCAACCAGATGTTGGTGAAAAACTGTTTTTT; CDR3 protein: CASTQPDVGEKLFF
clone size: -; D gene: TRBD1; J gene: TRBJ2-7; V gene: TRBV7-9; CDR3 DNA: TGTGCCAGCAGCCTCACAAGGGGGACAGCGGTACGGTCCTACGAGCAGTACTTC; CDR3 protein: CASSLTRGTAVRSYEQYF
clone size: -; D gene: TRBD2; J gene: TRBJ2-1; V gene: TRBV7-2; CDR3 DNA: TGTGCCAGCAGCTTAGGAGGAGGCGGGAGGCGGGAGCAGTTCTTC; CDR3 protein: CASSLGGGGRREQFF
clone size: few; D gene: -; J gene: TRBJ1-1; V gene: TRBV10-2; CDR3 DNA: TGCGCCAGCAGTGAGGACAGCAGCCTAAACACTGAAGCTTTCTTT; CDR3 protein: CASSEDSSLNTEAFF
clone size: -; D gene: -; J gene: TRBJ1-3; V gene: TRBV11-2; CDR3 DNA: TGTGCCAGCAGCCTCAGGCCCGTCTCTGGAAACACCATATATTTT; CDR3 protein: CASSLRPVSGNTIYF
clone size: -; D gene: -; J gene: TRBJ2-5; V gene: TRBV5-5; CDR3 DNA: TGTGCCAGCAGCTTGGTCGGGGGCGAGACCCAGTACTTC; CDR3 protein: CASSLVGGETQYF
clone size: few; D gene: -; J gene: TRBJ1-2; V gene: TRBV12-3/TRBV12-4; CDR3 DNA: TGTGCCAGCAGCCACGGCTATGGCTACACCTTC; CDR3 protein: CASSHGYGYTF
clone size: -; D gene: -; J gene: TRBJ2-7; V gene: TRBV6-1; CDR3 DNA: TGTGCCAGCAGTGAAAACGAAAGGTCTCCCGAGCAGTACTTC; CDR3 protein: CASSENERSPEQYF
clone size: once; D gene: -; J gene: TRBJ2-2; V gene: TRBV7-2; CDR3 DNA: TGTGCCAGCAGCTTACTGACAGTGGGGCGGGGCACCGGGGAGCTGTTTTTT; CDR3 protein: CASSLLTVGRGTGELFF
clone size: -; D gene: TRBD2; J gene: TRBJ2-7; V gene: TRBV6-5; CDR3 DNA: TGTGCCAGCAACCGGGCAGGGAGGGGAGAGCAGTACTTC; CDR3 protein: CASNRAGRGEQYF